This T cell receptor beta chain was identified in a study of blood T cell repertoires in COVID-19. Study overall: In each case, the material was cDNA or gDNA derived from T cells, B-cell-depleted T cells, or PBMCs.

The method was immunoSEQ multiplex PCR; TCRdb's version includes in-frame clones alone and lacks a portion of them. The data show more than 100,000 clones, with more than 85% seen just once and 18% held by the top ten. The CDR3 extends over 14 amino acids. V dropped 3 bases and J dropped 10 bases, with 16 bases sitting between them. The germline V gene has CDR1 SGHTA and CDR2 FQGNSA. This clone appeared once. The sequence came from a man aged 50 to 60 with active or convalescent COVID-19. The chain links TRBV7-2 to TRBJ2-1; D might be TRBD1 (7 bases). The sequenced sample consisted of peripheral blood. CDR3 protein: CASSLGLRTGEQFF. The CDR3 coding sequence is TGTGCCAGCAGCTTGGGACTCCGGACAGGCGAGCAGTTCTTC.